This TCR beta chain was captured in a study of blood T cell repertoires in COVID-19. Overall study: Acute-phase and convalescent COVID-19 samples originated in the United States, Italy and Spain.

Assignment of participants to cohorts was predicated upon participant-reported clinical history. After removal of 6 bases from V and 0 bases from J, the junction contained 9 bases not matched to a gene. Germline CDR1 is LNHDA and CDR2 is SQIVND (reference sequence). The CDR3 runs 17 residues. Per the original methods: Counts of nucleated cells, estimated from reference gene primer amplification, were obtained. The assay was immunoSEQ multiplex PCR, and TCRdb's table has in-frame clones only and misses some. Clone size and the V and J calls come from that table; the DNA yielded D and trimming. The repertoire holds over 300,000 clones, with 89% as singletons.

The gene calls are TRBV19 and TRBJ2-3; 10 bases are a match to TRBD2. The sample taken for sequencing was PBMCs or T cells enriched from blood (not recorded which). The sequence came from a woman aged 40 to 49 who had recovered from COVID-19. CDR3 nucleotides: TGTGCCAGTAGCCGGCTAGCGGGGGACACTAGCACAGATACGCAGTATTTT. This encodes CASSRLAGDTSTDTQYF.